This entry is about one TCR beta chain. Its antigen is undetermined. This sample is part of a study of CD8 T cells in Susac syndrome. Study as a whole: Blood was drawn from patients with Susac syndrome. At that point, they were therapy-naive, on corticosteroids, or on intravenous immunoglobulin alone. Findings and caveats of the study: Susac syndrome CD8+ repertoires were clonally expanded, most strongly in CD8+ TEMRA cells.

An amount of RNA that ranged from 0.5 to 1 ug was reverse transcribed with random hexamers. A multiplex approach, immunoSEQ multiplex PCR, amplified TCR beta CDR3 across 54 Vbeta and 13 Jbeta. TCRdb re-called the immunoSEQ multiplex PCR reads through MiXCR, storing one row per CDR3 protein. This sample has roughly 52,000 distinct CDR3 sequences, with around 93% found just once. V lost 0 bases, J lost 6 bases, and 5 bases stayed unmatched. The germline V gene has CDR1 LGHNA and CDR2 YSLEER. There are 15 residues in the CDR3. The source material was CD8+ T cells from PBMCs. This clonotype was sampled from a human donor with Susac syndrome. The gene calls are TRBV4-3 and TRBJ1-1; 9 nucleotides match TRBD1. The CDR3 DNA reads TGCGCCAGCAGCCAAGACGGACAGGGGAAATCTGAAGCTTTCTTT. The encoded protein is CASSQDGQGKSEAFF.